The present entry profiles one TCR beta chain with its context. As yet, its antigen is unknown. These data originate in a study of long-term antiretroviral therapy in people with HIV. Overall study results and limits: Pre-ART clonal expansion yielded clones that dominated the repertoire at all time points. Someone took the blood between about 2003 and 2017, maybe while older ART regimens were in use.

The immunoSEQ assay was v3.0, run at survey level. Clones were sequenced by immunoSEQ multiplex PCR, and TCRdb holds only the in-frame ones, with some missing. The sample holds fewer than 25,000 clones, 70% to 85% seen once. This clonotype originated in a man aged 30-40 years with HIV. This specimen consisted of unsorted PBMCs, obtained 4.4 years after starting antiretroviral therapy.

The CDR3 DNA reads as TGTGCCAGCACGGCTGGGCAGAAGGACAATGAGCAGTTCTTC. It is translated as CASTAGQKDNEQFF. The chain couples TRBV9 to TRBJ2-1; D remains unclear. The V end was cut by 6 bases, the J end by 5 bases, with 15 bases between. The germline V gene has CDR1 SGDLS and CDR2 YYNGEE. This CDR3 spans 14 amino acids.